The rows below give T cell receptor beta chains drawn from one sample of a study of blood T cells in healthy people across ages. Each CDR3 protein gets one entry after TCRdb re-called the 5' RACE reads with MiXCR. The table records approximately 810,000 distinct CDR3 sequences, roughly 40% of them present only once. The sample consisted of blood. Source of these receptors: a man aged 18 to 29 in good health. Both conserved end residues are part of each CDR3. The order of the fields is J gene, D gene, CDR3 length, clone size, V gene, CDR3 DNA, CDR3 protein. D genes are given only for firm matches. Clone size is given for some rows only: seen once, a few or many times, or a class if the clone is expanded.

TRBJ1-1,NA,13,NA,TRBV28,TGTGCCAGCGGCCCACGGGCTAACACTGAAGCTTTCTTT,CASGPRANTEAFF
TRBJ2-5,TRBD2,15,many,TRBV20-1,TGCAGTGCCCCCGGGAGCGGGGGGTACCAAGAGACCCAGTACTTC,CSAPGSGGYQETQYF
TRBJ2-2,TRBD1,17,NA,TRBV6-6,TGTGCCAGCAGCCCTACCCGGGACAGGGGCCCTACCGGGGAGCTGTTTTTT,CASSPTRDRGPTGELFF
TRBJ2-7,NA,13,NA,TRBV29-1,TGCAGCGTTCCCTGGGACTTCACCTACGAGCAGTACTTC,CSVPWDFTYEQYF
TRBJ2-5,TRBD2,17,NA,TRBV4-1,TGCGCCAGCAGCCAAGCTGGAGCGGGGCACGTCCAAGAGACCCAGTACTTC,CASSQAGAGHVQETQYF
TRBJ1-2,NA,14,NA,TRBV4-1,TGCGCCAGCAGCCAAGATCCGGCAGGGGAAGGCTACACCTTC,CASSQDPAGEGYTF
TRBJ1-2,NA,12,NA,TRBV29-1,TGCAGCGTTGAGGACCTCTCCTATGGCTACACCTTC,CSVEDLSYGYTF
TRBJ2-5,NA,14,many,TRBV4-3,TGCGCCAGCAGCCAAGATATAAGCGTGCAGACCCAGTACTTC,CASSQDISVQTQYF
TRBJ1-1,NA,14,NA,TRBV20-1,TGCAGTGCTAGAGAGCCAGGTTTGAACACTGAAGCTTTCTTT,CSAREPGLNTEAFF
TRBJ2-5,NA,18,NA,TRBV24-1,TGTGCCACCAGTGATTCCTCGACTTCCCAGGGGCGGCAGGAGACCCAGTACTTC,CATSDSSTSQGRQETQYF
TRBJ2-3,TRBD2,14,many,TRBV4-3,TGCGCCAGCAGCCTCGGGGGGGACCGGAATACGCAGTATTTT,CASSLGGDRNTQYF
TRBJ1-4,NA,13,NA,TRBV6-5,TGTGCCAGCAGCTCTAGGCCGCCGAAGAAACTGTTTTTT,CASSSRPPKKLFF
TRBJ2-5,NA,14,NA,TRBV27,TGTGCCAGCAGACTACTAGGGCCCCCAGAGACCCAGTACTTC,CASRLLGPPETQYF
TRBJ2-3,TRBD2,16,few,TRBV7-2,TGTGCCAGCAGCTTAGATGGCGGGGGGGCCATAGATACGCAGTATTTT,CASSLDGGGAIDTQYF
TRBJ2-2,TRBD1,15,few,TRBV7-9,TGTGCCAGCAGCCCCCGACAGGGATTGAGCGGGGAGCTGTTTTTT,CASSPRQGLSGELFF
TRBJ2-3,TRBD2,17,NA,TRBV7-2,TGTGCCAGCAGCTACCTTGGAGCGGGAGGGCCCACAGATACGCAGTATTTT,CASSYLGAGGPTDTQYF
TRBJ2-3,TRBD1,17,many,TRBV7-3,TGTGCCAGCGGTATTTTAACCGGGACAGGGGGCACAGATACGCAGTATTTT,CASGILTGTGGTDTQYF
TRBJ2-5,TRBD2,16,NA,TRBV6-5,TGTGCCAGCAGTTACTCGGGACTAGCGGGGAGGGAGACCCAGTACTTC,CASSYSGLAGRETQYF
TRBJ2-3,TRBD1,17,NA,TRBV4-2,TGTGCCAGCAGCCCCCAAGGGGGCCGGAGCCGCACAGATACGCAGTATTTT,CASSPQGGRSRTDTQYF
TRBJ2-7,TRBD2,17,NA,TRBV20-1,TGCAGTGCTAGAGATCTAAGCTCTAGCGGGTCCTACAATGAGCAGTACTTC,CSARDLSSSGSYNEQYF
TRBJ1-5,TRBD1,16,NA,TRBV20-1,TGCAGTGCTAGGGAGAGGGGCAGGGGGCGGGAGCAGCCCCAGCATTTT,CSARERGRGREQPQHF